Each of the 31 T cell receptor beta chains below was sequenced from the same sample in a study of blood T cells in healthy people across ages. Combining a sample-barcoded 5' primer with a J-beta primer mix, a second PCR ran for about 7 to 11 cycles. In TCRdb, the 5' RACE reads were re-called with MiXCR into one record per CDR3 protein. Found here are some 1.8 million distinct CDR3 sequences, roughly two fifths of them singletons; the top ten hold about 23%. Material for sequencing was blood. The receptors here all came from a human donor in good health.

CDR3 DNA: TGCAGCGTTGAGGCGGGGCTATACTACAATGAGCAGTTCTTC. Its protein product is CSVEAGLYYNEQFF. The genes are TRBV29-1 and TRBJ2-1; a possible D gene is TRBD2 (6 bases). The V end was cut by 3 bases, the J end by 3 bases, with 12 bases between. CDR3 length equals 14 residues. Germline V gene data show CDR1 as SQVTM and CDR2 as ANQGSEA.

V and J are TRBV20-1 and TRBJ1-1; D is undetermined. The CDR3 sequence is 11 residues long. Germline V gene data show CDR1 as DFQATT and CDR2 as SNEGSKA (reference sequence). V lost 6 bases to trimming and J lost 6 bases, with 11 bases between them. This CDR3 reads CSAGLGAEAFF. CDR3 coding DNA: TGCAGTGCGGGTCTCGGGGCTGAAGCTTTCTTT.

The chain employs TRBV28 and TRBJ2-4, with D possibly being TRBD1 (5 bases). The J call is in doubt because the DNA end fits TRBJ2-7 better. The CDR3 extends over 12 amino acids. Germline values: CDR1 MDHEN, CDR2 SYDVKM. The CDR3 region is CASMTANCEQYF. In DNA form, the CDR3 reads TGTGCCAGCATGACAGCGAACTGCGAGCAGTACTTC.

This clonotype appeared once. This chain uses TRBV27 with TRBJ1-3, with unresolved D. The CDR3 totals 19 residues. Trimming took off 5 bases at V and 3 bases at J, with 26 bases between the two ends. Germline CDR1 reads MNHEY; CDR2 reads SMNVEV (reference sequence). CDR3: CASSPTLRGMEPFGNTIYF. The CDR3 nucleotides read TGTGCCAGCAGTCCTACCTTGAGAGGAATGGAACCCTTTGGAAACACCATATATTTT.

The chain has TRBV29-1 and TRBJ2-3, with TRBD2 identical over 10 bases. V trimming: 7 bases; J trimming: 6 bases; junction bases outside the gene matches: 4. The CDR3 consists of 12 residues. Germline CDR1 is SQVTM and CDR2 is ANQGSEA. This CDR3 reads CSAAGGLDTQYF. As DNA, the CDR3 is TGCAGCGCAGCGGGGGGGCTGGATACGCAGTATTTT.

This chain uses TRBV24-1 with TRBJ1-1; TRBD1 matches 7 bases. The CDR3 consists of 17 residues. Looked up from germline, CDR1 is KGHDR and CDR2 is SFDVKD. J lost 2 bases, V lost 7 bases, and 15 bases had no gene match. For the CDR3, the DNA is TGTGCCACCAGGGGGACCGTTGACAGGGAGAAAAACACTGAAGCTTTCTTT. Its protein product is CATRGTVDREKNTEAFF.

The chain has TRBV29-1 and TRBJ2-3; D could derive from TRBD1 or TRBD2 (5 bases each). Per the germline V gene, CDR1 is SQVTM and CDR2 is ANQGSEA. The CDR3 sequence is 16 residues long. V was cut by 7 bases and J by 2 bases, with 22 bases left in between. In DNA form, the CDR3 reads TGCAGCGGCTACCGCGGACGGGACGTCGCCACAGATACGCAGTATTTT. Its protein is CSGYRGRDVATDTQYF.

The chain is built from TRBV7-2 and TRBJ2-3; no clear D. The CDR3 contains 12 residues. Germline assignment: CDR1 SGHTA and CDR2 FQGNSA. The germline V and J ends were trimmed by 6 bases and 2 bases, with 6 bases remaining between them. DNA for the CDR3: TGTGCCAGCAGACGCGTCACAGATACGCAGTATTTT. The encoded protein is CASRRVTDTQYF. Full variable domain (remainder filled in from reference TRBV7-2 and TRBJ2-3): GAGVSQSPSNKVTEKGKDVELRCDPISGHTALYWYRQSLGQGLEFLIYFQGNSAPDKSGLPSDRFSAERTGGSVSTLTIQRTQQEDSAVYLCASRRVTDTQYFGPGTRLTVL.

As concerns this clonotype: At one of its ends the junction is not consistent with the germline gene, which may arise from a read error. The J gene is TRBJ1-1, the V gene TRBV14; 8 positions agree with TRBD1. This CDR3 region has 16 residues. Germline V gives CDR1 SGHDN, CDR2 FVKESK. The chain's CDR3 is CASSPLRTGLNTEAFF. The DNA of the CDR3 is TGTGCCAGCAGCCCACTCCGGACAGGGCTGAACACTGAGGCTTTCTTT.

The chain is built from TRBV6-2 or TRBV6-3 and TRBJ1-5, with D maybe TRBD1 (6 bases). V was trimmed by 5 bases and J by 3 bases, leaving 14 bases between them. Germline CDR1 is MNHEY and CDR2 is SVGEGT. CDR3 size: 15 residues. For the CDR3, the DNA is TGTGCCAGCAGTCCGCCGACAGGTAACAATCAGCCCCAGCATTTT. Amino acid sequence: CASSPPTGNNQPQHF.

This chain uses TRBV6-6 with TRBJ1-5; D may be TRBD1 (5 bases). Trimming took off 4 bases at V and 3 bases at J, with 16 bases between the two ends. CDR3 size: 16 residues. The germline CDR1 and CDR2 sequences are MNHNY and SVGAGI (reference sequence). CDR3 loop: CASSSKGVPVNQPQHF. The DNA for the CDR3 is TGTGCCAGCAGTTCCAAAGGGGTTCCTGTCAATCAGCCCCAGCATTTT.

This sequence joins TRBV20-1 and TRBJ1-1; D ambiguous. Between the trimmed V and J ends, which lost 3 bases and 1 base, there was a span of 9 bases. Germline V gene lookup returns CDR1 DFQATT and CDR2 SNEGSKA (reference sequence). The CDR3 loop spans 13 amino acids. CDR3 coding DNA: TGCAGTGCTAGTAATGCAGCGAACACTGAAGCTTTCTTT. As protein: CSASNAANTEAFF.

The chain has TRBV11-1 and TRBJ2-3; a possible D gene is TRBD2 (6 bases). This CDR3 is 14 amino acids long. Germline values: CDR1 SGHAT, CDR2 FQDESV (reference sequence). V was pared by 3 bases and J by 4 bases, with 11 bases between. CDR3 in amino acids: CASSLPGVADTQYF. The CDR3 bases are TGTGCCAGCAGCTTGCCGGGGGTGGCAGATACGCAGTATTTT. The full variable domain, in which reference TRBV11-1 and TRBJ2-3 provide the parts outside the CDR3, is EAEVAQSPRYKITEKSQAVAFWCDPISGHATLYWYRQILGQGPELLVQFQDESVVDDSQLPKDRFSAERLKGVDSTLKIQPAELGDSAMYLCASSLPGVADTQYFGPGTRLTVL.

This sequence joins TRBV20-1 and TRBJ1-5, with D maybe TRBD1 (5 bases). This CDR3 has 15 residues. Germline V lookup: CDR1 DFQATT, CDR2 SNEGSKA (reference sequence). The V end was cut by 3 bases, the J end by 3 bases, with 15 bases between. CDR3 DNA: TGCAGTGCTAGGATTTTCGGGGACCCCAATCAGCCCCAGCATTTT. Amino acids: CSARIFGDPNQPQHF.

This clonotype was observed a handful of times. The chain joins TRBV29-1 to TRBJ2-1, with a tentative D call TRBD2 (7 bases). Germline assignment: CDR1 SQVTM and CDR2 ANQGSEA. The CDR3 is 14 amino acids. Between the trimmed V and J ends, which lost 7 bases and 4 bases, there was a span of 17 bases. The CDR3 bases are TGCAGCGCCCGCTGGGGGGGCGCGTACAATGAGCAGTTCTTC. Protein sequence: CSARWGGAYNEQFF.

This clonotype was counted only a few times. This chain uses TRBV7-9 with TRBJ2-3, with 7 nucleotides matching TRBD1. Per the germline V gene, CDR1 is SEHNR and CDR2 is FQNEAQ (reference sequence). Unmatched junction bases numbered 5, after V lost 2 bases and J lost 6 bases. The CDR3 is made up of 14 amino acids. CDR3 amino acids: CASSLNRGRDTQYF. DNA for the CDR3: TGTGCCAGCAGCTTAAACAGGGGTAGGGATACGCAGTATTTT.

This clonotype was detected only a few times. The chain uses TRBV11-2 and TRBJ1-6; the match to TRBD1 covers 11 bases. The CDR3 contains 15 residues. Germline trimming cut 5 bases from V and 6 bases from J; bases unmatched to any gene: 3. Germline-derived CDR1 and CDR2 are SGHAT and FQNNGV. The CDR3 coding sequence is TGTGCCAGCAGCAGGACAGGGGGCATTAATTCACCCCTCCACTTT. Protein: CASSRTGGINSPLHF.

The chain is built from TRBV7-2 and TRBJ1-2; D perhaps matches TRBD1 (5 bases). This CDR3 has 13 amino acids. Germline CDR1 and CDR2: SGHTA and FQGNSA. Trimming left V 4 bases short and J 9 bases short, with 15 bases between. The CDR3 reads CASSYDGGISYTF. In DNA, the CDR3 is TGTGCCAGCAGCTACGATGGGGGGATAAGCTACACCTTC.

The genes are TRBV4-2 and TRBJ1-2; D is undetermined. Between the trimmed V and J ends, which lost 1 base and 4 bases, there was a span of 13 bases. CDR3 length: 15 amino acids. Germline V gene sequence: CDR1 LGHNA, CDR2 YNFKEQ. This chain's CDR3 is CASSQARRIVYGYTF. DNA of the CDR3: TGTGCCAGCAGCCAAGCTCGCCGGATTGTCTATGGCTACACCTTC.

In DNA form, the CDR3 reads TGTGCCAGCAGCGTAGCTCCGACAGGGACCTATGGCTACACCTTC. Encoded protein: CASSVAPTGTYGYTF. The gene calls are TRBV9 and TRBJ1-2; 7 bases are a match to TRBD1. Losses at the gene ends were 0 bases for V and 4 bases for J; bases not matched to a gene: 6. This CDR3 has 15 amino acids. From germline, CDR1 is SGDLS and CDR2 YYNGEE.

The rearrangement uses TRBV20-1 and TRBJ1-4; D is possibly TRBD1 (6 bases). The CDR3 length is 15 residues. Germline CDR1 DFQATT, CDR2 SNEGSKA (reference sequence). The germline V and J ends were trimmed by 0 bases and 8 bases, with 16 bases remaining between them. The CDR3 sequence: CSAREVPRGGEKLFF. The CDR3 bases are TGCAGTGCTAGAGAGGTCCCCAGGGGCGGGGAAAAACTGTTTTTT.

Ten or more counts support this clonotype. V is TRBV6-2 or TRBV6-3 and J is TRBJ2-1; 7 positions agree with TRBD1. The V gene end was trimmed by 5 bases and the J gene end by 4 bases; junction bases not matched to a gene: 11. Germline V gene data show CDR1 as MNHEY and CDR2 as SVGEGT. This CDR3 comprises 16 residues. CDR3 nucleotide sequence: TGTGCCAGCAGTGCCCGACAGGGTAGGTCGTACAATGAGCAGTTCTTC. Protein product: CASSARQGRSYNEQFF.

This sequence joins TRBV20-1 and TRBJ2-5; D unclear. The CDR3 loop spans 15 amino acids. Trimming took off 0 bases at V and 5 bases at J, with 16 bases between the two ends. Germline V lookup: CDR1 DFQATT, CDR2 SNEGSKA (reference sequence). CDR3: CSARDLDLDLETQYF. CDR3 DNA sequence: TGCAGTGCTAGAGATTTAGACCTAGATTTGGAGACCCAGTACTTC.

V usage is TRBV7-2 and J usage is TRBJ1-6, with D perhaps TRBD1 (5 bases). Germline CDR1 and CDR2: SGHTA and FQGNSA. Between the trimmed V and J ends, which lost 6 bases and 10 bases, there was a span of 19 bases. This CDR3 has 15 residues. CDR3 DNA: TGTGCCAGCAGATCCGGGGGAGGGGTAGGCTCACCCCTCCACTTT. It encodes CASRSGGGVGSPLHF.

The V and J genes are TRBV7-6 and TRBJ2-1; 10 bases line up with TRBD2. Trimming removed 1 base from V and 6 bases from J; junction bases left unmatched: 9. Germline CDR1 is SGHVS and CDR2 is FNYEAQ. There are 17 residues in the CDR3. This CDR3 reads CASSLGAGTSVSNEQFF. The CDR3 bases are TGTGCCAGCAGCTTAGGAGCGGGGACTAGCGTATCCAATGAGCAGTTCTTC. Using reference TRBV7-6 and TRBJ2-1 for the parts outside the CDR3, the full variable domain is GAGVSQSPRYKVTKRGQDVALRCDPISGHVSLYWYRQALGQGPEFLTYFNYEAQQDKSGLPNDRFSAERPEGSISTLTIQRTEQRDSAMYRCASSLGAGTSVSNEQFFGPGTRLTVL.

This clonotype was seen ten or more times. The gene calls are TRBV7-2 and TRBJ2-6; D remains ambiguous. In germline, CDR1 is SGHTA, CDR2 FQGNSA. The V and J ends lost 5 bases and 2 bases respectively, with 7 bases between them. The CDR3 totals 14 residues. The CDR3 is CASSVNPGANVLTF. Written as DNA, the CDR3 is TGTGCCAGCAGCGTGAATCCTGGGGCCAACGTCCTGACTTTC. Together with reference TRBV7-2 and TRBJ2-6, the CDR3 gives the full variable domain: GAGVSQSPSNKVTEKGKDVELRCDPISGHTALYWYRQSLGQGLEFLIYFQGNSAPDKSGLPSDRFSAERTGGSVSTLTIQRTQQEDSAVYLCASSVNPGANVLTFGAGSRLTVL.

The chain links TRBV7-9 to TRBJ2-1, with 10 bases identical to TRBD2. The CDR3 is made up of 13 amino acids. J lost 5 bases, V lost 6 bases, and 1 base had no gene match. Germline CDR1 SEHNR, CDR2 FQNEAQ (reference sequence). CDR3 DNA sequence: TGTGCCAGCAGACTAGCGGGGAACAATGAGCAGTTCTTC. Encoded protein: CASRLAGNNEQFF.

The gene calls are TRBV27 and TRBJ1-1; weak D call: TRBD1 (6 bases). The CDR3 length is 15 residues. The germline CDR1 and CDR2 sequences are MNHEY and SMNVEV (reference sequence). Trimming took off 5 bases at V and 1 base at J, with 14 bases between the two ends. For the CDR3, the DNA is TGTGCCAGCAGTATCTCCGGGACATCGAACACTGAAGCTTTCTTT. Translation: CASSISGTSNTEAFF.

V usage is TRBV4-1 and J usage is TRBJ2-1; D may be TRBD1 (7 bases). V lost 2 bases to trimming and J lost 4 bases, with 12 bases between them. The CDR3 is 15 amino acids. Germline CDR1 and CDR2: MGHRA and YSYEKL. The CDR3 reads CASSQRQGGYNEQFF. The CDR3 nucleotides read TGCGCCAGCAGCCAACGGCAGGGGGGATACAATGAGCAGTTCTTC.

The rearrangement uses TRBV14 and TRBJ2-5; 9 nucleotides line up with TRBD1. The CDR3 contains 13 residues. The germline CDR1 and CDR2 sequences are SGHDN and FVKESK. V lost 3 bases to trimming and J lost 8 bases; unmatched junction nucleotides: 4. The CDR3 spells CASSQGTGNTQYF. CDR3 in DNA: TGTGCCAGCAGCCAGGGGACAGGGAATACCCAGTACTTC.

This clonotype was seen a handful of times. V is TRBV7-2 and J is TRBJ2-5; D possibly matches TRBD1 or TRBD2 (6 bases each). The DNA end lines up better with TRBJ2-7; the J call may be wrong. CDR3 length: 16 amino acids. In germline, CDR1 is SGHTA, CDR2 FQGNSA. The CDR3 spells CASSLKLGGATGEQYF. The CDR3 DNA follows: TGTGCCAGCAGCTTGAAGTTGGGGGGCGCAACGGGCGAGCAGTACTTC.